These 5 T cell receptor beta chains came from one sample sequenced in a study of somatic mutations in cytotoxic T cells in rheumatoid arthritis. Profiling relied on immunoSEQ multiplex PCR, and the TCRdb table lists in-frame clones only, not all of them. The table records some 2,000 clones, about 70% of them present only once. The source material was CD8+ T cells sorted from blood, sampled at a follow-up visit. These receptor sequences come from an older man with rheumatoid arthritis.

The chain recombines TRBV7-6 with TRBJ2-5; 9 nucleotides line up with TRBD2. CDR1 and CDR2 from the germline V gene are SGHVS and FNYEAQ. The CDR3 is 15 residues long. The junction had 9 bases not matched to a gene; V was cut back by 5 bases and J by 5 bases. CDR3 sequence (DNA): TGTGCCAGCAGCCCCCCAGGCGGGGGGGCGGAGACCCAGTACTTC. The encoded protein is CASSPPGGGAETQYF.

V gene TRBV19 combines with J gene TRBJ1-1; no reliable D call. Germline CDR1 LNHDA, CDR2 SQIVND (reference sequence). Trimming pared 1 base from V and 1 base from J, leaving 10 bases between. The CDR3 has 15 amino acids. CDR3 amino acids: CASSIGVGPNTEAFF. The CDR3 DNA sequence: TGTGCCAGTAGTATAGGGGTCGGACCGAACACTGAAGCTTTCTTT.

This clone was counted between two and nine times. The chain employs TRBV29-1 and TRBJ2-7, with TRBD2 identical over 12 bases. This CDR3 is 14 amino acids long. Germline CDR1 and CDR2: SQVTM and ANQGSEA. V lost 5 bases to trimming and J lost 5 bases; unmatched junction nucleotides: 7. In nucleotides, the CDR3 is TGCAGCGTTTGGGGACTAGCGGGCGCGGACGAGCAGTACTTC. Its protein is CSVWGLAGADEQYF.

This rearrangement joins TRBV9 to TRBJ2-7, with 11 bases that match TRBD2. Germline V gives CDR1 SGDLS, CDR2 YYNGEE. This CDR3 is 14 amino acids long. V lost 3 bases to trimming and J lost 3 bases; unmatched junction nucleotides: 2. CDR3 protein: CASSEGLADYEQYF. The CDR3 region has the DNA TGTGCCAGCAGCGAGGGACTAGCGGACTACGAGCAGTACTTC.

The rearrangement uses TRBV28 and TRBJ2-3; the D gene is possibly TRBD2 (6 bases). Trimming took 4 bases from V and 4 from J, leaving 18 bases between them. CDR1 is MDHEN, CDR2 SYDVKM, per germline. This CDR3 has 16 residues. CDR3: CASSSVTGVGADTQYF. The CDR3 DNA sequence: TGTGCCAGCAGTTCAGTTACGGGGGTGGGGGCAGATACGCAGTATTTT.